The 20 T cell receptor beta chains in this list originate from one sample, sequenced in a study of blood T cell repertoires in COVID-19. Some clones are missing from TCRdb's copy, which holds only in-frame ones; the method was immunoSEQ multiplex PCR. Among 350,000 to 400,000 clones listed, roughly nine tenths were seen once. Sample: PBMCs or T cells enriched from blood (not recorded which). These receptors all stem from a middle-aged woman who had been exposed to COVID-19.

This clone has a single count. CDR3 residues: CASSQDIPGSGLYNEQFF. In nucleotides, the CDR3 is TGCGCCAGCAGCCAAGATATCCCGGGGAGCGGCCTATACAATGAGCAGTTCTTC. This chain uses TRBV4-3 with TRBJ2-1, with a weak D call TRBD2 (5 bases). Deletions cut 0 bases from V and 4 bases from J, with 19 bases between. Germline V gene data show CDR1 as LGHNA and CDR2 as YSLEER. This CDR3 contains 18 residues.

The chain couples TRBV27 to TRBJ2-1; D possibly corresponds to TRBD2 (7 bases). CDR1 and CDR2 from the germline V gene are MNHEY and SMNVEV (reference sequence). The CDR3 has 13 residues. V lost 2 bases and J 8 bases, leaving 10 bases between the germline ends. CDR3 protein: CASSLGGGDEQFF. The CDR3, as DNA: TGTGCCAGCAGTTTAGGCGGGGGCGATGAGCAGTTCTTC.

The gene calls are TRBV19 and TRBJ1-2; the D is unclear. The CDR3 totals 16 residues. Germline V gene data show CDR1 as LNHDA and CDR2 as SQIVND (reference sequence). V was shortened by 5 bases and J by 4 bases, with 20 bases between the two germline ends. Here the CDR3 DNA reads TGTGCCAGTAGTGTCCTTCCAACCGGACTGGTCTATGGCTACACCTTC. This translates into CASSVLPTGLVYGYTF.

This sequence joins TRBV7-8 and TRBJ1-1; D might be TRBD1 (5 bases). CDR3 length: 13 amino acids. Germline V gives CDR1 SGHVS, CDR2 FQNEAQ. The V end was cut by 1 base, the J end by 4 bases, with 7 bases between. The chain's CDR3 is CASSLEGFTEAFF. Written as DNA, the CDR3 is TGTGCCAGCAGCTTAGAGGGGTTCACTGAAGCTTTCTTT.

The chain's CDR3 is CASISVTGELFF. In DNA form, the CDR3 reads TGTGCCAGCATCTCGGTAACCGGGGAGCTGTTTTTT. The rearrangement joins TRBV3-1 (or the pseudogene TRBV3-2) to TRBJ2-2; D is unresolved. Trimming left V 7 bases short and J 5 bases short, with 8 bases between. From germline, CDR1 is LGHDT and CDR2 YNNKEL (reference sequence). The CDR3 extends over 12 amino acids.

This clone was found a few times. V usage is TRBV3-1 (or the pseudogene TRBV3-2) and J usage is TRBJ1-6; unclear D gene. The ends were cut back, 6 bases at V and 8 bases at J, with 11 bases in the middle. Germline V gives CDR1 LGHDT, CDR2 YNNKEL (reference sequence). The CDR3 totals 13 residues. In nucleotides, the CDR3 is TGTGCCAGCAGTCATATTACAGATTCACCCCTCCACTTT. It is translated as CASSHITDSPLHF.

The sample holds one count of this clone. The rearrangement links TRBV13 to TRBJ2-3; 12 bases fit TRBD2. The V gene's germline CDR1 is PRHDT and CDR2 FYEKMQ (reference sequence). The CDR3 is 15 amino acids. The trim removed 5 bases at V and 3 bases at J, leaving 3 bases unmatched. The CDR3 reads CASSRTSGETDTQYF. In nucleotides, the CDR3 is TGTGCCAGCAGCCGGACTAGCGGGGAGACAGATACGCAGTATTTT.

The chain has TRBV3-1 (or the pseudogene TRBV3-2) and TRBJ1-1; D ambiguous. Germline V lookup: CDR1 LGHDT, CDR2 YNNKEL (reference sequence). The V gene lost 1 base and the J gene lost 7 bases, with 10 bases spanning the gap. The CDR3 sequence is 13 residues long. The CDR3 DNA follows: TGTGCCAGCAGCCAAGGCCCCGGGAATGAAGCTTTCTTT. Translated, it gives CASSQGPGNEAFF.

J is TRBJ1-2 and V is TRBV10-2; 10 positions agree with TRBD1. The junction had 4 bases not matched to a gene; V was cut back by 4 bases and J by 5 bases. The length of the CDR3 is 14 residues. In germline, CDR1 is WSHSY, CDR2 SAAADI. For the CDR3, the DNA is TGCGCCAGCAGTGTACGGACAGGGGGTTATGGCTACACCTTC. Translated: CASSVRTGGYGYTF.

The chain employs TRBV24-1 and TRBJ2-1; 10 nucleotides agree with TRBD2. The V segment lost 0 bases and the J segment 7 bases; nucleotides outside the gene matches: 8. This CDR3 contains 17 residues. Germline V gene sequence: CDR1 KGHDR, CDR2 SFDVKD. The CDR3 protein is CATSDLGGPAGGNEQFF. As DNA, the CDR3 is TGTGCCACCAGTGATTTGGGCGGACCAGCGGGGGGGAATGAGCAGTTCTTC.

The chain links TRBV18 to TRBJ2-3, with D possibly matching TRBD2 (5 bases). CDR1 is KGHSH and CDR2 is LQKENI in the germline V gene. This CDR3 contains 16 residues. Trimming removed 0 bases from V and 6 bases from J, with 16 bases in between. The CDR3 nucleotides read TGTGCCAGCTCACCACCGTCGAGCGCGGGCCGGGATACGCAGTATTTT. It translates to CASSPPSSAGRDTQYF.

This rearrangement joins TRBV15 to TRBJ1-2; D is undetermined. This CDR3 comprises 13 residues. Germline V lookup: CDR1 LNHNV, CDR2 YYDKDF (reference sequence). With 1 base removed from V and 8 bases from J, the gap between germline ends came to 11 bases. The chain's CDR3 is CATSRASGFGYTF. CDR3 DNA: TGTGCCACCAGCAGAGCATCGGGATTCGGCTACACCTTC.

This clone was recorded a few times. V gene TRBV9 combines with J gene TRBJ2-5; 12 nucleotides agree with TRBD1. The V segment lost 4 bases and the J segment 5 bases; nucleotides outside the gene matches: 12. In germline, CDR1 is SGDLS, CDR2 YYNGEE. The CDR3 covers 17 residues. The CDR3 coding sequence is TGTGCCAGCAGCTCCTCCGGGACAGGGGGCATATGGGAGACCCAGTACTTC. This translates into CASSSSGTGGIWETQYF.

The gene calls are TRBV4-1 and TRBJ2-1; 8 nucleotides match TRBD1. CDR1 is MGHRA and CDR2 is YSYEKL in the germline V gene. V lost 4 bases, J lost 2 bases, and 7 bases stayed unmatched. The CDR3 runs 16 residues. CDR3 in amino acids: CASSLEGQGTYNEQFF. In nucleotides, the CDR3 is TGCGCCAGCAGCCTCGAAGGACAGGGAACCTACAATGAGCAGTTCTTC.

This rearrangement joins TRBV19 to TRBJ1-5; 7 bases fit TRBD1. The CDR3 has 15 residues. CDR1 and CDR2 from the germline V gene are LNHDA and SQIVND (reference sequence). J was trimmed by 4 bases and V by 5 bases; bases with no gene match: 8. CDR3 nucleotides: TGTGCCAGTAGTCAACAGGGGAATCGGAATCAGCCCCAGCATTTT. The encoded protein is CASSQQGNRNQPQHF.

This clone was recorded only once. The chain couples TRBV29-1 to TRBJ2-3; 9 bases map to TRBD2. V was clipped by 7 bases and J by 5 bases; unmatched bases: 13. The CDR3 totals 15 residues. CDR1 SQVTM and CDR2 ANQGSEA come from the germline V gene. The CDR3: CSASPGLAPGDTQYF. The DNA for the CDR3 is TGCAGCGCTTCCCCGGGACTAGCTCCGGGAGATACGCAGTATTTT.

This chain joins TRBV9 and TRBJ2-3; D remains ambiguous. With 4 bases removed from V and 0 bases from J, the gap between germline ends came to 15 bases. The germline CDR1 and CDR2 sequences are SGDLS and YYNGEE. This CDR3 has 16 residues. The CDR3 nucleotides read TGTGCCAGCAGCCCCCGAGACACTTTTAGCACAGATACGCAGTATTTT. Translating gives CASSPRDTFSTDTQYF.

For the CDR3, the DNA is TGCAGCGTCCGGACAGGGGGCGAGATTGAAGCTTTCTTT. It is translated as CSVRTGGEIEAFF. The rearrangement uses TRBV29-1 and TRBJ1-1, with 11 bases aligning to TRBD1. In germline, CDR1 is SQVTM, CDR2 ANQGSEA. This CDR3 is built from 13 residues. With V trimmed by 6 bases and J by 7 bases, 7 bases remained unmatched. Based on the CDR3 plus reference TRBV29-1 and TRBJ1-1, the full variable domain is SAVISQKPSRDICQRGTSLTIQCQVDSQVTMMFWYRQQPGQSLTLIATANQGSEATYESGFVIDKFPISRPNLTFSTLTVSNMSPEDSSIYLCSVRTGGEIEAFFGQGTRLTVV.

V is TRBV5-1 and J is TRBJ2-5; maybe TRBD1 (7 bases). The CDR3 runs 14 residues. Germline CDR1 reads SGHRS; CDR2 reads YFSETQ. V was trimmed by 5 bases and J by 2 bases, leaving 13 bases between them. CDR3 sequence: CASRQGGIQETQYF. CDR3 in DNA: TGCGCCAGCAGGCAGGGGGGAATACAAGAGACCCAGTACTTC.

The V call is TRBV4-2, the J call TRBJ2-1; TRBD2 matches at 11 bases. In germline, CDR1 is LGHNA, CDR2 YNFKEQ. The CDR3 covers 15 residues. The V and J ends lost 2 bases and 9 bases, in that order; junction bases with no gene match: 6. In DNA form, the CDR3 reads TGTGCCAGCAGCCAATCCACTAGCGGGAGCGGTGAGCAGTTCTTC. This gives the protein CASSQSTSGSGEQFF.